Shown below are 25 T cell receptor beta chains from a single sample sequenced in a study of CD8 T cells in ankylosing spondylitis. TCRdb re-analysed the 5' RACE reads in MiXCR, keeping a single row per CDR3 protein. The sample contains 150,000 to 200,000 distinct CDR3 sequences, 9.8% of which appear only once. The specimen was blood, either unsorted or a sorted T cell fraction (not recorded which). These TCRs come from a female donor with ankylosing spondylitis or in good health (not recorded which).

In this sample, this clonotype turned up a few times. The chain joins TRBV30 to TRBJ1-1; D remains unclear. This CDR3 has 11 residues. The V and J ends lost 4 bases and 4 bases respectively, with 7 bases between them. Germline CDR1 and CDR2: GTSNPN and SVGIG (reference sequence). CDR3 amino acids: CAWNRGTEAFF. For the CDR3, the DNA is TGTGCCTGGAACCGGGGCACTGAAGCTTTCTTT.

The chain is built from TRBV15 and TRBJ1-2; 8 positions match TRBD1. The CDR3 contains 14 residues. Germline CDR1 reads LNHNV; CDR2 reads YYDKDF (reference sequence). Losses at the gene ends were 5 bases for V and 7 bases for J; bases not matched to a gene: 9. CDR3 amino acids: CATSVPGQAAGYTF. CDR3 nucleotides: TGTGCCACCAGCGTCCCGGGACAGGCGGCTGGCTACACCTTC.

This clonotype showed up just a few times. V is TRBV5-4 and J is TRBJ1-2, with D possibly TRBD1 on 6 matching bases. CDR3 length equals 18 residues. Per germline, CDR1 SGHNT and CDR2 YYREEE (reference sequence). Trimming removed 0 bases from V and 3 bases from J, with 21 bases in between. In DNA, the CDR3 is TGTGCCAGCAGCTTGGCCTCTGGCAGGGGATTTAGCGACTATGGCTACACCTTC. It translates to CASSLASGRGFSDYGYTF.

V gene TRBV20-1 combines with J gene TRBJ2-7, with 9 bases aligning to TRBD2. This CDR3 comprises 14 residues. Germline trimming cut 0 bases from V and 7 bases from J; bases unmatched to any gene: 7. In germline, CDR1 is DFQATT, CDR2 SNEGSKA (reference sequence). The CDR3 protein is CSAREPSGIGEQYF. The DNA for the CDR3 is TGCAGTGCTAGAGAACCTAGCGGGATCGGGGAGCAGTACTTC.

The rearrangement uses TRBV13 and TRBJ1-2; D may be TRBD1 (5 bases). The CDR3 is 14 amino acids. V was clipped by 8 bases and J by 2 bases, with 15 bases between them. CDR1 and CDR2 from the germline V gene are PRHDT and FYEKMQ (reference sequence). As DNA, the CDR3 is TGTGCCAGCTCAAGGGGTAGGCGGAACTATGGCTACACCTTC. Residues: CASSRGRRNYGYTF. Supplemented by reference TRBV13 and TRBJ1-2, the full variable domain reads AAGVIQSPRHLIKEKRETATLKCYPIPRHDTVYWYQQGPGQDPQFLISFYEKMQSDKGSIPDRFSAQQFSDYHSELNMSSLELGDSALYFCASSRGRRNYGYTFGSGTRLTVV.

This clonotype was detected a few times. The V call is TRBV5-5, the J call TRBJ1-1, with 7 positions matching TRBD1. V trimming: 0 bases; J trimming: 10 bases; junction bases outside the gene matches: 9. The CDR3 runs 14 residues. CDR1 and CDR2 (germline): SGHKS, YYEKEE (reference sequence). The CDR3 region is CASSLAAEGAGAFF. For the CDR3, the DNA is TGTGCCAGCAGCTTGGCCGCGGAGGGGGCAGGAGCTTTCTTT.

The genes are TRBV3-1 and TRBJ2-1; D might be TRBD2 (5 bases). From germline, CDR1 is LGHDT and CDR2 YNNKEL (reference sequence). This CDR3 spans 13 amino acids. V lost 4 bases and J lost 5, with 9 bases in between. The CDR3 sequence is CASSPPGNNEQFF. DNA for the CDR3: TGTGCCAGCAGCCCCCCCGGGAACAATGAGCAGTTCTTC.

This clonotype was counted ten times or more. The chain uses TRBV7-2 and TRBJ1-1; perhaps TRBD1 as D (5 bases). The V and J ends lost 5 bases and 2 bases respectively, with 15 bases between them. Looked up from germline, CDR1 is SGHTA and CDR2 is FQGNSA. This CDR3 is 15 amino acids long. CDR3 DNA sequence: TGTGCCAGCAGCCTAGGGAGGGGTGGAAACACTGAAGCTTTCTTT. It encodes CASSLGRGGNTEAFF.

The chain recombines TRBV20-1 with TRBJ1-1; 8 bases agree with TRBD1. The germline gives CDR1 DFQATT, CDR2 SNEGSKA (reference sequence). The length of the CDR3 is 17 residues. Trimming removed 1 base from V and 1 base from J; junction bases left unmatched: 11. CDR3 nucleotides: TGCAGTGCTAGAGTATCGACAGGGGCCGCTGGGAACACTGAAGCTTTCTTT. This sequence encodes CSARVSTGAAGNTEAFF.

The chain uses TRBV9 and TRBJ2-3; TRBD2 agrees at 8 bases. Germline CDR1 reads SGDLS; CDR2 reads YYNGEE. This CDR3 is 15 amino acids long. V was pared by 1 base and J by 3 bases, with 4 bases of the junction left unmatched. As DNA, the CDR3 is TGTGCCAGCAGCGTATCCAGCGGGAGAACAGATACGCAGTATTTT. Translating gives CASSVSSGRTDTQYF.

In its sample, this clonotype was seen a few times. The CDR3 is CASSPSPLSGRASNEQFF. In nucleotides, the CDR3 is TGCGCCAGCAGCCCCTCCCCTCTTAGCGGGAGGGCCTCGAATGAGCAGTTCTTC. J is TRBJ2-1 and V is TRBV4-3, with 11 nucleotides matching TRBD2. The CDR3 is made up of 18 amino acids. Germline V CDR1 and CDR2: LGHNA, YSLEER. The ends lost 4 bases at V and 7 bases at J; junction bases unmatched: 15.

This clonotype was seen a handful of times. The genes are TRBV7-9 and TRBJ2-3, with 9 bases aligning to TRBD1. Germline V CDR1 and CDR2: SEHNR, FQNEAQ (reference sequence). This CDR3 has 14 amino acids. The V segment lost 4 bases and the J segment 5 bases; nucleotides outside the gene matches: 4. CDR3 protein: CASSSMDRGDTQYF. The CDR3 bases are TGTGCCAGCAGCTCCATGGACAGGGGAGATACGCAGTATTTT. Full variable domain (missing parts from reference TRBV7-9 and TRBJ2-3): DTGVSQNPRHKITKRGQNVTFRCDPISEHNRLYWYRQTLGQGPEFLTYFQNEAQLEKSRLLSDRFSAERPKGSFSTLEIQRTEQGDSAMYLCASSSMDRGDTQYFGPGTRLTVL.

This clonotype was seen at least ten times. The chain couples TRBV4-3 to TRBJ2-1, with TRBD2 matching over 8 bases. CDR3 length: 16 amino acids. V lost 1 base and J lost 4; bases outside the gene matches: 6. Germline V CDR1 and CDR2: LGHNA, YSLEER. CDR3 protein: CASSQGTSSLYNEQFF. In nucleotides, the CDR3 is TGCGCCAGCAGCCAAGGGACTAGCTCCCTTTACAATGAGCAGTTCTTC.

This clonotype was picked up many times. The J gene is TRBJ2-1, the V gene TRBV25-1; TRBD2 is a possible D gene (6 bases). The V and J ends lost 1 base and 2 bases respectively, with 9 bases between them. This CDR3 has 15 amino acids. CDR1 is MGHDK and CDR2 is SYGVNS in the germline V gene. Written as DNA, the CDR3 is TGTGCCAGCAGTGAATCCGCGGGGACCTACAATGAGCAGTTCTTC. Amino acid sequence: CASSESAGTYNEQFF.

Details on this clonotype: With a much larger clone just one base away, this may be a read error. J is TRBJ2-1 and V is TRBV27; D is unresolved. The CDR3 spans 12 residues. Germline CDR1 and CDR2: MNHEY and SMNVEV (reference sequence). V was trimmed by 9 bases and J by 8 bases, leaving 14 bases between them. The DNA for the CDR3 is TGTGCCAGGAGTCTCCCTAGTTATGAGCAGTTCTTC. Protein product: CARSLPSYEQFF.

This clonotype was detected a few times. The chain couples TRBV15 to TRBJ2-1; TRBD2 aligns across 10 bases. This CDR3 comprises 15 residues. Germline values: CDR1 LNHNV, CDR2 YYDKDF (reference sequence). V lost 0 bases and J lost 7; bases outside the gene matches: 3. The CDR3 protein is CATSRELAGLNEQFF. CDR3 bases: TGTGCCACCAGCAGAGAACTAGCGGGATTAAATGAGCAGTTCTTC.

V gene TRBV30 combines with J gene TRBJ2-1; D possibly corresponds to TRBD2 (6 bases). V was shortened by 4 bases and J by 6 bases, with 16 bases between the two germline ends. The CDR3 loop spans 14 amino acids. The V gene's germline CDR1 is GTSNPN and CDR2 SVGIG (reference sequence). The CDR3 region has the DNA TGTGCCTGGACCGGGTCCGGGACTTCCAATGAGCAGTTCTTC. Amino acid sequence: CAWTGSGTSNEQFF.

This clonotype was seen a few times. V usage is TRBV7-9 and J usage is TRBJ2-5, with a tentative D call TRBD1 (6 bases). The germline CDR1 and CDR2 sequences are SEHNR and FQNEAQ (reference sequence). The ends were cut back, 6 bases at V and 5 bases at J, with 13 bases in the middle. The CDR3 totals 13 residues. This chain's CDR3 is CASRAARGETQYF. CDR3 in DNA: TGTGCCAGCAGGGCAGCGAGGGGGGAGACCCAGTACTTC.

In this sample, this clonotype turned up a few times. The genes are TRBV11-2 and TRBJ2-5, with 8 bases identical to TRBD2. The CDR3 is made up of 15 amino acids. The ends lost 1 base at V and 6 bases at J; junction bases unmatched: 7. Germline V gene lookup returns CDR1 SGHAT and CDR2 FQNNGV. The CDR3: CASSLAGGEMQTQYF. The DNA of the CDR3 is TGTGCCAGCAGCTTAGCGGGAGGGGAAATGCAGACCCAGTACTTC.

This clonotype was found a few times. The chain links TRBV2 to TRBJ1-1, with unresolved D. The CDR3 contains 11 residues. Germline V gives CDR1 SNHLY, CDR2 FYNNEI. V was cut by 8 bases and J by 12 bases, with 16 bases left in between. The CDR3 spells CASFAGFSTFF. The CDR3 bases are TGTGCCAGCTTTGCGGGTTTCTCGACTTTCTTT. The variable domain in full, with the rest retrieved from reference TRBV2 and TRBJ1-1, is EPEVTQTPSHQVTQMGQEVILRCVPISNHLYFYWYRQILGQKVEFLVSFYNNEISEKSEIFDDQFSVERPDGSNFTLKIRSTKLEDSAMYFCASFAGFSTFFGQGTRLTVV.

This clonotype appeared a few times. The genes are TRBV15 and TRBJ2-7; D perhaps matches TRBD1 (5 bases). Germline loops: CDR1 LNHNV, CDR2 YYDKDF (reference sequence). Trimming removed 1 base from V and 13 bases from J, with 11 bases in between. This CDR3 is built from 11 residues. The CDR3 bases are TGTGCCACCAGCAGAGGATCAGGGCCCTACTTC. Protein product: CATSRGSGPYF.

In regard to this clonotype: With a much larger clone just one base away, this may be a read error. The chain carries TRBV29-1 and TRBJ2-7, with D unresolved. The CDR3 totals 11 residues. The germline gives CDR1 SQVTM, CDR2 ANQGSEA. The CDR3 DNA follows: TGCGGCGTGACTCTCCTTGACGAGCAGTACTTC. Translation gives CGVTLLDEQYF.

This clonotype has just a few counts. The chain is built from TRBV4-3 and TRBJ1-2; 8 bases align to TRBD1. V lost 4 bases and J lost 4; bases outside the gene matches: 8. Germline lookup yields CDR1 LGHNA and CDR2 YSLEER. CDR3 length: 15 amino acids. The DNA of the CDR3 is TGCGCCAGCAGCCCTGGGACAGGCGGGGGCTATGGCTACACCTTC. Encoded protein: CASSPGTGGGYGYTF.

Ten or more counts support this clonotype. The V gene is TRBV29-1, the J gene TRBJ2-2; no clear D gene. The CDR3 sequence is 11 residues long. CDR1 is SQVTM and CDR2 is ANQGSEA in the germline V gene. Trimming took off 6 bases at V and 7 bases at J, with 9 bases between the two ends. As DNA, the CDR3 is TGCAGCGTCGAGTCCAGCGGGGAGCTGTTTTTT. Protein product: CSVESSGELFF.

The table lists this clonotype with many counts. The rearrangement joins TRBV29-1 to TRBJ2-1; D gene ambiguous. This CDR3 spans 14 amino acids. CDR1 and CDR2 from the germline V gene are SQVTM and ANQGSEA. V was shortened by 3 bases and J by 0 bases, with 9 bases between the two germline ends. The CDR3 loop is CSVDGSVSYNEQFF. CDR3 nucleotide sequence: TGCAGCGTTGATGGGTCAGTCTCCTACAATGAGCAGTTCTTC.